The source of this T cell receptor beta chain is a study of cytomegalovirus exposure and HLA in healthy donors. Study results and limitations: Fewer N-insertions (relative to the roughly 730-donor mean) were reportedly seen in an Asian-associated ancestry cluster in a later analysis. Cytomegalovirus-associated TCR beta chains were listed, numbering some 150.

The PCR made use of 60 Vbeta and 13 Jbeta primers. Clones were sequenced by immunoSEQ multiplex PCR, and TCRdb holds only the in-frame ones, with some missing. Found here are 100,000 or so clones, 78% of them singletons; the top ten hold roughly 1.2%. Between the trimmed V and J ends, which lost 9 bases and 5 bases, there was a span of 22 bases. The length of the CDR3 is 15 residues. Germline loops: CDR1 LNHDA, CDR2 SQIVND (reference sequence). Points on this clone: Its specificity is not known.

This clonotype was obtained from a man aged 25 to 40 in good health and CMV-seronegative. Source material: PBMCs. This rearrangement joins TRBV19 to TRBJ1-2; weak D call: TRBD1 (6 bases). CDR3 region: CASSSKGGRGYGYTF. CDR3 bases: TGTGCCAGCAGTTCAAAAGGGGGTCGGGGTTATGGCTACACCTTC.